The next 8 T cell receptor beta chains were all read from a single sample in a study of blood T cell repertoires in COVID-19 (dated by TCRdb to the early 2020s). The protocol used for the library was the immunoSEQ multiplex PCR assay. TCRdb took over this immuneACCESS table, retaining in-frame rearrangements with V and J assigned. Such tables are incomplete; in checked studies, under half of the missing clones stem from an unresolved V gene, and the remainder is unexplained. Present in this sample are 270,000 or so clones, 86% of which were seen just once. The ten largest clonotypes hold 3% of the sample. The specimen sequenced was peripheral blood. These receptors originate from a woman younger than 45 with active or convalescent COVID-19.

This rearrangement joins TRBV9 to TRBJ1-5; 9 nucleotides line up with TRBD1. From germline, CDR1 is SGDLS and CDR2 YYNGEE. With 4 bases clipped from V and 6 bases from J, the junction kept 11 bases outside the gene matches. The CDR3 is 16 amino acids. This CDR3 reads CASSPRSDRGFQPQHF. CDR3 nucleotides: TGTGCCAGCAGCCCGAGATCGGACAGGGGATTTCAGCCCCAGCATTTT.

The chain uses TRBV5-4 and TRBJ1-4; D gene ambiguous. V was pared by 5 bases and J by 6 bases, with 14 bases between. This CDR3 has 14 amino acids. The germline V gene has CDR1 SGHNT and CDR2 YYREEE (reference sequence). The CDR3 sequence: CASRRTFSDEKLFF. The CDR3 nucleotides are TGTGCCAGCAGACGTACTTTTTCGGATGAAAAACTGTTTTTT.

Only a few counts were recorded for this clone. The gene calls are TRBV10-3 and TRBJ2-5, with 8 positions matching TRBD1. The CDR3 is 12 residues long. Trimming at V came to 8 bases and at J to 5 bases, leaving 4 bases not matched to a gene. Germline loops: CDR1 ENHRY, CDR2 SYGVKD. The DNA of the CDR3 is TGTGCCATCGGGACAGGAAGCGAGACCCAGTACTTC. This codes for CAIGTGSETQYF.

Points on this clone: Other DNA sequences in the same sample also yield this CDR3. This chain links TRBV12-3 or TRBV12-4 with TRBJ1-5, with D possibly matching TRBD1 (5 bases). The V and J ends lost 2 bases and 6 bases respectively, with 8 bases between them. The CDR3 has 13 amino acids. The CDR3 DNA sequence: TGTGCCAGCAGTTTACAGGGAAGTCAGCCCCAGCATTTT. This sequence encodes CASSLQGSQPQHF.

The CDR3 reads CASMAPGETQYF. DNA of the CDR3: TGTGCCAGCATGGCCCCAGGGGAGACCCAGTACTTC. This sequence joins TRBV25-1 and TRBJ2-5; D perhaps matches TRBD1 (5 bases). Germline V gene data show CDR1 as MGHDK and CDR2 as SYGVNS. Trimming took 7 bases from V and 5 from J, leaving 11 bases between them. The CDR3 spans 12 residues.

V gene TRBV6-5 combines with J gene TRBJ2-1; a weak D match, TRBD2 (7 bases). Trimming removed 10 bases from V and 8 bases from J, with 21 bases in between. The V gene's germline CDR1 is MNHEY and CDR2 SVGAGI. This CDR3 has 14 residues. CDR3 protein: CATVGSVGGDEQFF. For the CDR3, the DNA is TGTGCCACCGTAGGATCAGTAGGGGGGGATGAGCAGTTCTTC.

This rearrangement joins TRBV13 to TRBJ1-6, with unresolved D. Germline CDR1 is PRHDT and CDR2 is FYEKMQ (reference sequence). V lost 0 bases to trimming and J lost 4 bases, with 7 bases between them. The CDR3 contains 15 residues. Here the CDR3 reads CASSLGAEYNSPLHF. The CDR3, as DNA: TGTGCCAGCAGCTTAGGGGCGGAATATAATTCACCCCTCCACTTT. The variable domain in full, completed from reference TRBV13 and TRBJ1-6, reads AAGVIQSPRHLIKEKRETATLKCYPIPRHDTVYWYQQGPGQDPQFLISFYEKMQSDKGSIPDRFSAQQFSDYHSELNMSSLELGDSALYFCASSLGAEYNSPLHFGNGTRLTVT.

The chain recombines TRBV2 with TRBJ1-2; D might be TRBD1 (5 bases). This CDR3 is built from 12 residues. Germline V gives CDR1 SNHLY, CDR2 FYNNEI. V was shortened by 7 bases and J by 6 bases, with 12 bases between the two germline ends. CDR3 loop: CASMRQLDGYTF. The CDR3 coding sequence is TGTGCCAGCATGAGACAGTTGGATGGCTACACCTTC. The complete variable domain, with remaining parts taken from reference TRBV2 and TRBJ1-2, reads EPEVTQTPSHQVTQMGQEVILRCVPISNHLYFYWYRQILGQKVEFLVSFYNNEISEKSEIFDDQFSVERPDGSNFTLKIRSTKLEDSAMYFCASMRQLDGYTFGSGTRLTVV.